The next 22 T cell receptor beta chains were all read from a single sample in a study of OX40 agonist ivuxolimab in advanced cancers. The library was made by the immunoSEQ multiplex PCR assay. Held by TCRdb, this immuneACCESS table contains in-frame sequences only and omits some clones. Under half of the omission traces to an unresolved V gene where checked; the cause of the rest is unknown. Present in this sample are more than 45,000 clones, about 83% of which were seen just once. The ten largest clonotypes hold approximately 1.1% of the sample. The source material was CD4+ or CD8+ T cells sorted from blood, sampled in a trial of the OX40 agonist ivuxolimab. The receptor source for this set is an adult with an advanced solid tumor such as melanoma, head and neck, liver or kidney cancer.

This chain joins TRBV29-1 and TRBJ2-4; 8 bases line up with TRBD2. With 3 bases clipped from V and 6 bases from J, the junction kept 4 bases outside the gene matches. From germline, CDR1 is SQVTM and CDR2 ANQGSEA. There are 13 residues in the CDR3. CDR3 bases: TGCAGCGTTGACGGGGGGGCTGGAAACATTCAGTACTTC. Protein: CSVDGGAGNIQYF.

V gene TRBV4-3 combines with J gene TRBJ2-1; the D gene could be TRBD1 or TRBD2 (5 bases each). The germline V gene has CDR1 LGHNA and CDR2 YSLEER. Between the trimmed V and J ends, which lost 0 bases and 7 bases, there was a span of 16 bases. CDR3 length: 16 amino acids. The DNA of the CDR3 is TGCGCCAGCAGCCAAGATTCCGGGGCCTGGGGGAATGAGCAGTTCTTC. This translates into CASSQDSGAWGNEQFF.

The chain couples TRBV5-1 to TRBJ2-3; the match to TRBD2 covers 8 bases. V lost 4 bases to trimming and J lost 7 bases; unmatched junction nucleotides: 14. This CDR3 is 16 amino acids long. Germline values: CDR1 SGHRS, CDR2 YFSETQ. The CDR3 sequence is CASSPLGGAGENTQYF. CDR3 nucleotides: TGCGCCAGCAGCCCCCTGGGGGGAGCGGGGGAGAATACGCAGTATTTT.

V and J are TRBV14 and TRBJ1-5; no firm D call. V shed 0 bases and J shed 13 bases, with 10 bases lying between them. The CDR3 length is 12 residues. The germline gives CDR1 SGHDN, CDR2 FVKESK. The CDR3 region has the DNA TGTGCCAGCAGCCAAGATTTGGGAAGGCAGCATTTT. It specifies CASSQDLGRQHF. Full variable domain (remainder filled in from reference TRBV14 and TRBJ1-5): EAGVTQFPSHSVIEKGQTVTLRCDPISGHDNLYWYRRVMGKEIKFLLHFVKESKQDESGMPNNRFLAERTGGTYSTLKVQPAELEDSGVYFCASSQDLGRQHFGDGTRLSIL.

The gene calls are TRBV7-2 and TRBJ1-6; D is unresolved. Trimming removed 4 bases at V and 6 bases at J, with 4 bases between. Germline CDR1 SGHTA, CDR2 FQGNSA. This CDR3 contains 12 residues. CDR3 nucleotides: TGTGCCAGCAGCTCGAGTAATTCACCCCTCCACTTT. Translated: CASSSSNSPLHF. The complete variable domain, with remaining parts taken from reference TRBV7-2 and TRBJ1-6, reads GAGVSQSPSNKVTEKGKDVELRCDPISGHTALYWYRQSLGQGLEFLIYFQGNSAPDKSGLPSDRFSAERTGGSVSTLTIQRTQQEDSAVYLCASSSSNSPLHFGNGTRLTVT.

The V and J genes are TRBV19 and TRBJ2-7; D gene unclear. The CDR3 consists of 13 residues. Per germline, CDR1 LNHDA and CDR2 SQIVND (reference sequence). V was clipped by 6 bases and J by 0 bases, with 9 bases between them. CDR3 region: CASSLKISYEQYF. CDR3 sequence (DNA): TGTGCCAGTAGCCTCAAGATCTCCTACGAGCAGTACTTC.

V is TRBV19 and J is TRBJ1-2, with 10 nucleotides matching TRBD1. The V segment lost 7 bases and the J segment 6 bases; nucleotides outside the gene matches: 8. The CDR3 sequence is 14 residues long. Germline CDR1 and CDR2: LNHDA and SQIVND (reference sequence). The CDR3 region has the DNA TGTGCCAGTAACGGACAGGGGGACTTTCATGGCTACACCTTC. Protein: CASNGQGDFHGYTF.

The genes are TRBV11-2 and TRBJ2-5, with 9 bases fitting TRBD2. There are 17 residues in the CDR3. Germline V CDR1 and CDR2: SGHAT, FQNNGV. The V gene end was trimmed by 4 bases and the J gene end by 5 bases; junction bases not matched to a gene: 14. CDR3 coding DNA: TGTGCCAGCAGCTCCCCAGGAGGCGGGGGGGCTTTGGAGACCCAGTACTTC. This gives the protein CASSSPGGGGALETQYF.

This rearrangement joins TRBV5-1 to TRBJ2-7; D not certain. From germline, CDR1 is SGHRS and CDR2 YFSETQ. This CDR3 has 13 amino acids. Trimming removed 6 bases from V and 3 bases from J, with 13 bases in between. The CDR3 sequence: CASNLDGNYEQYF. CDR3 nucleotides: TGCGCCAGCAATTTAGACGGAAACTACGAGCAGTACTTC. Together with reference TRBV5-1 and TRBJ2-7, the CDR3 gives the full variable domain: KAGVTQTPRYLIKTRGQQVTLSCSPISGHRSVSWYQQTPGQGLQFLFEYFSETQRNKGNFPGRFSGRQFSNSRSEMNVSTLELGDSALYLCASNLDGNYEQYFGPGTRLTVT.

This clone has just a few counts. This chain connects TRBV19 to TRBJ1-4, with 9 positions matching TRBD1. Germline trimming cut 8 bases from V and 6 bases from J; bases unmatched to any gene: 4. Germline V lookup: CDR1 LNHDA, CDR2 SQIVND (reference sequence). The CDR3 extends over 13 amino acids. The CDR3 DNA sequence: TGTGCCAGTCGTAGGACAGGGGATGAAAAACTGTTTTTT. It translates to CASRRTGDEKLFF.

The rearrangement uses TRBV29-1 and TRBJ2-3; D is perhaps TRBD1 or TRBD2 (5 bases each). The CDR3 has 13 residues. The V end was cut by 6 bases, the J end by 2 bases, with 12 bases between. Germline values: CDR1 SQVTM, CDR2 ANQGSEA. CDR3 DNA sequence: TGCAGCGTGGGAGACAGAAACACAGATACGCAGTATTTT. Encoded protein: CSVGDRNTDTQYF.

The count of this clone is one. V usage is TRBV19 and J usage is TRBJ1-4; tentative D call: TRBD1 (5 bases). The germline CDR1 and CDR2 sequences are LNHDA and SQIVND (reference sequence). The CDR3 totals 14 residues. Trimming pared 3 bases from V and 11 bases from J, leaving 16 bases between. The CDR3 reads CASSIPGRAGKLFF. The CDR3 coding sequence is TGTGCCAGTAGTATCCCGGGACGGGCGGGGAAACTGTTTTTT.

The V gene is TRBV29-1, the J gene TRBJ2-1, with a possible D match to TRBD2 (5 bases). There are 11 residues in the CDR3. Germline assignment: CDR1 SQVTM and CDR2 ANQGSEA. V was trimmed by 6 bases and J by 9 bases, leaving 12 bases between them. CDR3 sequence reads: CSVPRGFEQFF. CDR3 DNA sequence: TGCAGCGTCCCTCGGGGATTTGAGCAGTTCTTC.

This clone has more than one count but fewer than ten. This chain's CDR3 is CASRSLTGVVYGYTF. CDR3 nucleotide sequence: TGTGCCAGCCGATCCCTAACAGGGGTAGTCTATGGCTACACCTTC. This rearrangement joins TRBV19 to TRBJ1-2; 7 bases line up with TRBD1. Germline V gene sequence: CDR1 LNHDA, CDR2 SQIVND (reference sequence). This CDR3 is built from 15 residues. V lost 9 bases to trimming and J lost 4 bases; unmatched junction nucleotides: 14.

This clone showed up just once. V usage is TRBV19 and J usage is TRBJ1-5; D is unresolved. Deletions cut 0 bases from V and 7 bases from J, with 7 bases between. The CDR3 consists of 13 residues. Germline loops: CDR1 LNHDA, CDR2 SQIVND (reference sequence). As DNA, the CDR3 is TGTGCCAGTAGTATAGATCTAAGGCAGCCCCAGCATTTT. Amino acid sequence: CASSIDLRQPQHF.

The chain joins TRBV11-3 to TRBJ1-5; possible D gene TRBD1, 6 bases. This CDR3 contains 16 residues. The V end was cut by 4 bases, the J end by 1 base, with 14 bases between. Germline CDR1 is SGHNT and CDR2 is YENEEA. DNA of the CDR3: TGTGCCAGCAGCTGTAGTGGGGGCCCGAGCAATCAGCCCCAGCATTTT. Translating it yields CASSCSGGPSNQPQHF.

With regard to this clone: Relative to the germline gene, one junction end is altered; a read error may explain this. The rearrangement joins TRBV7-7 to TRBJ1-1, with unresolved D. The germline V gene has CDR1 SSHAT and CDR2 FNYEAQ (reference sequence). This CDR3 is 13 amino acids long. Here the CDR3 reads CASSLMPNTEAFF. CDR3 sequence (DNA): TGTGCTAGCAGCTTAATGCCCAACACTGAAGCTTTCTTT.

This chain uses TRBV7-2 with TRBJ1-6; 7 nucleotides match TRBD1. J was trimmed by 9 bases and V by 7 bases; bases with no gene match: 9. CDR3 size: 14 residues. The V gene's germline CDR1 is SGHTA and CDR2 FQGNSA. CDR3 protein: CASTPSQGGSPLHF. Written as DNA, the CDR3 is TGTGCCAGCACCCCCTCCCAGGGGGGTTCACCCCTCCACTTT.

The rearrangement joins TRBV18 to TRBJ2-1, with TRBD1 identical over 8 bases. CDR1 is KGHSH, CDR2 LQKENI, per germline. This CDR3 spans 16 amino acids. J was trimmed by 7 bases and V by 2 bases; bases with no gene match: 10. The CDR3: CASSPWVSGGGNEQFF. CDR3 bases: TGTGCCAGCTCACCATGGGTTTCAGGGGGCGGGAATGAGCAGTTCTTC.

This clone was recorded a few times. This chain joins TRBV5-6 and TRBJ1-5; D remains unclear. The CDR3 is made up of 17 amino acids. Germline-derived CDR1 and CDR2 are SGHDT and YYEEEE. V was pared by 0 bases and J by 3 bases, with 16 bases between. The CDR3 DNA follows: TGTGCCAGCAGCTTGGGACTCAACGTTAGGGTCAATCAGCCCCAGCATTTT. Amino acids: CASSLGLNVRVNQPQHF.

A few counts support this clone. This chain connects TRBV19 to TRBJ1-6, with D maybe TRBD1 (5 bases). This CDR3 is built from 15 residues. Trimming cost V 8 bases and J 8 bases, with 19 bases left between them. Germline values: CDR1 LNHDA, CDR2 SQIVND (reference sequence). CDR3 in amino acids: CASRVGGRTDSPLHF. The CDR3 coding sequence is TGTGCCAGTCGTGTGGGGGGAAGAACCGATTCACCCCTCCACTTT.

The chain recombines TRBV6-6 with TRBJ2-2; 10 bases are shared with TRBD1. The CDR3 spans 14 residues. Germline V gene sequence: CDR1 MNHNY, CDR2 SVGAGI (reference sequence). V shed 10 bases and J 4 bases; nucleotides not matched to a gene: 6. CDR3: CAIGTGALTGELFF. Written as DNA, the CDR3 is TGTGCCATCGGGACAGGGGCTCTCACCGGGGAGCTGTTTTTT.